This section outlines one TCR beta chain sequence together with its context. Its target is unknown. The table came from immunoSEQ multiplex PCR; TCRdb's copy has only in-frame clones and leaves some out. The sample holds approximately 50,000 clones; nearly 80% are singletons and the top ten take 3.9%. The data were obtained in a study of OX40 agonist ivuxolimab in advanced cancers. Whole-study context: The dose-escalation cohort had hepatocellular carcinoma, melanoma, renal cell or head and neck cancer.

Per the germline V gene, CDR1 is SGHNT and CDR2 is YYREEE (reference sequence). This CDR3 comprises 15 residues. The junction had 4 bases not matched to a gene; V was cut back by 2 bases and J by 0 bases. Findings and caveats of the study: In CD8+ T cells, expanded clones were on average more numerous than in CD4+.

The sample was CD4+ or CD8+ T cells sorted from blood, taken in a trial of the OX40 agonist ivuxolimab. V gene TRBV5-4 combines with J gene TRBJ1-2; 7 bases fit TRBD1. This sequence originates from an adult with an advanced solid tumor such as melanoma, head and neck, liver or kidney cancer. The CDR3 reads CASSFFGTANYGYTF. The CDR3 DNA follows: TGTGCCAGCAGCTTTTTCGGGACAGCTAACTATGGCTACACCTTC.